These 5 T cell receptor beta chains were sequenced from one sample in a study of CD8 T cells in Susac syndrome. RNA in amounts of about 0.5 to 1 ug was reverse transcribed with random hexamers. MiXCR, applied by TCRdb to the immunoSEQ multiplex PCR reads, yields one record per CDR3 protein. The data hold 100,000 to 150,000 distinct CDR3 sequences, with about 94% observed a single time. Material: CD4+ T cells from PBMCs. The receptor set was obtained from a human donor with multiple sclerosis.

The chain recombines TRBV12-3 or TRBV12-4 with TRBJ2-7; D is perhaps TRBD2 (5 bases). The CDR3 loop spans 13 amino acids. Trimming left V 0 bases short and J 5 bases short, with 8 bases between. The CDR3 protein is CASSLAIGNEQYF. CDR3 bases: TGTGCCAGCAGTTTAGCGATCGGGAACGAGCAGTACTTC.

The CDR3 DNA follows: TGCAGCGTTGGTAGACAGGGGAACACTGAAGCTTTCTTT. This gives the protein CSVGRQGNTEAFF. The chain joins TRBV29-1 to TRBJ1-1; 7 nucleotides align to TRBD1. CDR3 length: 13 residues. J was trimmed by 1 base and V by 4 bases; bases with no gene match: 3. Per germline, CDR1 SQVTM and CDR2 ANQGSEA.

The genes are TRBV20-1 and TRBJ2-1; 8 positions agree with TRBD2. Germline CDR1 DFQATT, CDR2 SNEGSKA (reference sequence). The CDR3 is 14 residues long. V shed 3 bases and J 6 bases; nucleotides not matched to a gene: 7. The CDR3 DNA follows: TGCAGTGCTAGGGCCCTAGCGGGCCTCAATGAGCAGTTCTTC. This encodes CSARALAGLNEQFF.

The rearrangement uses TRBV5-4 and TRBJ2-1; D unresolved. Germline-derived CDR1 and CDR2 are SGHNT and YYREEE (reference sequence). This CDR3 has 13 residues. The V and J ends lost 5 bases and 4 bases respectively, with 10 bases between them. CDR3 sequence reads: CASRDTVYNEQFF. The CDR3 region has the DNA TGTGCCAGCAGGGATACAGTATACAATGAGCAGTTCTTC.

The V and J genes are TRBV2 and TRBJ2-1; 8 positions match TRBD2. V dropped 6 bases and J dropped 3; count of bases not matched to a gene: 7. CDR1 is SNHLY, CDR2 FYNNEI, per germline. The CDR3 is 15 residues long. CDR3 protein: CASRLDGGDYNEQFF. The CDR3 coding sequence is TGTGCCAGCAGGCTAGACGGGGGGGACTACAATGAGCAGTTCTTC.